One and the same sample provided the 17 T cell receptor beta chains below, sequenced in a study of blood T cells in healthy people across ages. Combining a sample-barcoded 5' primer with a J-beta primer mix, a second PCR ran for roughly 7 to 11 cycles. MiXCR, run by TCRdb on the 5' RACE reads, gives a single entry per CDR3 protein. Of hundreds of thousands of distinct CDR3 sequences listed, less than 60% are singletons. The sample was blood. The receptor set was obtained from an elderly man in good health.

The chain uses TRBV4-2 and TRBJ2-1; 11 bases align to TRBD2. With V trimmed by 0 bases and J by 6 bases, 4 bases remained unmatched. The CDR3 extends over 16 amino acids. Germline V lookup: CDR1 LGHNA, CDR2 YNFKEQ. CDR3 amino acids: CASSQDLLAGGNEQFF. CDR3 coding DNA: TGTGCCAGCAGCCAAGATCTCCTAGCGGGAGGCAATGAGCAGTTCTTC.

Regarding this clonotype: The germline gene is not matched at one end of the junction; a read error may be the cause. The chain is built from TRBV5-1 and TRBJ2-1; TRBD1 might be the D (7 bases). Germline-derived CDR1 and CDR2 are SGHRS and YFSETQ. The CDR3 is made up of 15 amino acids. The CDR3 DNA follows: TGCGCCAGCAGCCTGGTTCAGGGGGGATACACTGAGCCGTTCTTC. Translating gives CASSLVQGGYTEPFF.

The CDR3 sequence is CASSGQRPKRDTQYF. CDR3 sequence (DNA): TGTGCCAGCAGCGGACAGAGACCTAAACGGGATACGCAGTATTTT. The rearrangement joins TRBV6-1 to TRBJ2-3; D is possibly TRBD1 (6 bases). The V gene lost 6 bases and the J gene lost 6 bases, with 19 bases spanning the gap. This CDR3 has 15 amino acids. Germline lookup yields CDR1 MNHNS and CDR2 SASEGT.

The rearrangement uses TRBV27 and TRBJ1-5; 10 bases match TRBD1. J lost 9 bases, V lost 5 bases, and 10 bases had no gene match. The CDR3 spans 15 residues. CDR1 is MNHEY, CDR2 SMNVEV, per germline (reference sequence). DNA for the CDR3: TGTGCCAGCAGTATGACAGGGGGCCCTTTAGTGCCCCAGCATTTT. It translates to CASSMTGGPLVPQHF.

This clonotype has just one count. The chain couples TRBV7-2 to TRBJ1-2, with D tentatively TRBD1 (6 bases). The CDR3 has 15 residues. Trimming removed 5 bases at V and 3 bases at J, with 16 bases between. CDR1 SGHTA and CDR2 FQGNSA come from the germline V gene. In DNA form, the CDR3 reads TGTGCCAGCAGCCTTATGGGCAGGGGTGACTATGGCTACACCTTC. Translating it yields CASSLMGRGDYGYTF.

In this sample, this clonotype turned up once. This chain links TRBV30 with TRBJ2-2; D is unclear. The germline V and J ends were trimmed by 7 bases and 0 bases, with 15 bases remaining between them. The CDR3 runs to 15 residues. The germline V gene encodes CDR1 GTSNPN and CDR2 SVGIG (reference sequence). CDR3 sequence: CASSALIPNTGELFF. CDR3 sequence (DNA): TGTGCCTCCTCCGCTCTGATCCCGAACACCGGGGAGCTGTTTTTT.

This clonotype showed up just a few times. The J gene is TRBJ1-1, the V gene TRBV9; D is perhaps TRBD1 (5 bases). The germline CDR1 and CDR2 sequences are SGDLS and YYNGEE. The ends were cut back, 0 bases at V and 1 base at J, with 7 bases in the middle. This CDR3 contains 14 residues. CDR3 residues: CASSVDGANTEAFF. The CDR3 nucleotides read TGTGCCAGCAGCGTAGATGGGGCGAACACTGAAGCTTTCTTT.

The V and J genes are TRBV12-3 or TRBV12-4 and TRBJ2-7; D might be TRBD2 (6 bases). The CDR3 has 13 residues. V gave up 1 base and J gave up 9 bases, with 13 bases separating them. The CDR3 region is CASSLVAAPRQYF. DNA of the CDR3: TGTGCCAGCAGTTTAGTAGCGGCCCCCCGGCAGTACTTC.

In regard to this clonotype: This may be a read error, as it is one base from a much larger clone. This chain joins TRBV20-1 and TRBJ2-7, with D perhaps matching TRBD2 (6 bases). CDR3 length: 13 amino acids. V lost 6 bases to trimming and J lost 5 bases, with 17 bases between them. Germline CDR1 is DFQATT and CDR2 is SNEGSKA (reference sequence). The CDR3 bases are TGCAGTGCCCCGGACTACGGGGCGAACGAGCAGTACTTC. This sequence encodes CSAPDYGANEQYF.

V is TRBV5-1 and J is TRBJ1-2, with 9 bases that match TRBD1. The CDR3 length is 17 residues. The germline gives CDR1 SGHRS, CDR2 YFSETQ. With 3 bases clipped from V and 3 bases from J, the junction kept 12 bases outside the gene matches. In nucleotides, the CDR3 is TGCGCCAGCAGCTGGGGGACAGGGTTGGTCGGATACTATGGCTACACCTTC. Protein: CASSWGTGLVGYYGYTF.

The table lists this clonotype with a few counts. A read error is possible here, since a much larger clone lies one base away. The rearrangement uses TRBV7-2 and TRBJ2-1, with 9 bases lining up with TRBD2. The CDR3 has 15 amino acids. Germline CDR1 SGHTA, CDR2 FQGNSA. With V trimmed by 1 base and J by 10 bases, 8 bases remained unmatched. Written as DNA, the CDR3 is TGTGCCAGCAGCTTAGATTCTAGCGGGATTTACGAGCAGTTCTTC. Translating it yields CASSLDSSGIYEQFF.

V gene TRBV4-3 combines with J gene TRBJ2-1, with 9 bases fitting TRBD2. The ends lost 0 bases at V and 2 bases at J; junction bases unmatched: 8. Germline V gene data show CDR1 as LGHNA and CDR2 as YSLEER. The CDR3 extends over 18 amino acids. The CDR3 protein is CASSQESSAGGTYNEQFF. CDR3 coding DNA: TGCGCCAGCAGCCAAGAAAGTTCGGCGGGAGGGACCTACAATGAGCAGTTCTTC.

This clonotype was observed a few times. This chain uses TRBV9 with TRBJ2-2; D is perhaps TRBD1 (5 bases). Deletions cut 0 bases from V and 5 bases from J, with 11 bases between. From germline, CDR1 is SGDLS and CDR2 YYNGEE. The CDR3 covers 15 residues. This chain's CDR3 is CASSVGGSRTGELFF. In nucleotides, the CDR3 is TGTGCCAGCAGCGTAGGGGGCAGTCGGACCGGGGAGCTGTTTTTT. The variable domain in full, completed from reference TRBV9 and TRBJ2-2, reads DSGVTQTPKHLITATGQRVTLRCSPRSGDLSVYWYQQSLDQGLQFLIQYYNGEERAKGNILERFSAQQFPDLHSELNLSSLELGDSALYFCASSVGGSRTGELFFGEGSRLTVL.

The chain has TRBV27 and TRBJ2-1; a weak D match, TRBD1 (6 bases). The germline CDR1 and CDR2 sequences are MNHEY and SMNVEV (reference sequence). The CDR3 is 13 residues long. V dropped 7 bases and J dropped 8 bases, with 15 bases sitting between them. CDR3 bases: TGTGCCAGCAAATTAAACAGGGCGGATGAGCAGTTCTTC. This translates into CASKLNRADEQFF.

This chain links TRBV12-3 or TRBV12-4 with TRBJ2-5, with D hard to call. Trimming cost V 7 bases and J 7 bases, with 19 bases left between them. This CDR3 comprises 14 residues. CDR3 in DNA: TGTGCCAGCACCGCTAGGGCAGCTACAGCGACCCAGTACTTC. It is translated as CASTARAATATQYF.

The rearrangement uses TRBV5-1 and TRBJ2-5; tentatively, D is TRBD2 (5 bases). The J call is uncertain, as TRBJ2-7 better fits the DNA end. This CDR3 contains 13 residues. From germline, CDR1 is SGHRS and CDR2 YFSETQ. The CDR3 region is CASSVGGPGEQYF. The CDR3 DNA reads TGCGCCAGCAGCGTGGGCGGGCCGGGCGAGCAGTACTTC.

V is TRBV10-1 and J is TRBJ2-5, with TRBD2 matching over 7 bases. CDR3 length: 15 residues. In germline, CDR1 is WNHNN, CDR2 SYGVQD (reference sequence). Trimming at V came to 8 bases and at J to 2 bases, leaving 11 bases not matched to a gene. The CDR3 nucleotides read TGCGCCAGCCCGTCTAGCAGCGGGGAGCAAGAGACCCAGTACTTC. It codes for CASPSSSGEQETQYF.